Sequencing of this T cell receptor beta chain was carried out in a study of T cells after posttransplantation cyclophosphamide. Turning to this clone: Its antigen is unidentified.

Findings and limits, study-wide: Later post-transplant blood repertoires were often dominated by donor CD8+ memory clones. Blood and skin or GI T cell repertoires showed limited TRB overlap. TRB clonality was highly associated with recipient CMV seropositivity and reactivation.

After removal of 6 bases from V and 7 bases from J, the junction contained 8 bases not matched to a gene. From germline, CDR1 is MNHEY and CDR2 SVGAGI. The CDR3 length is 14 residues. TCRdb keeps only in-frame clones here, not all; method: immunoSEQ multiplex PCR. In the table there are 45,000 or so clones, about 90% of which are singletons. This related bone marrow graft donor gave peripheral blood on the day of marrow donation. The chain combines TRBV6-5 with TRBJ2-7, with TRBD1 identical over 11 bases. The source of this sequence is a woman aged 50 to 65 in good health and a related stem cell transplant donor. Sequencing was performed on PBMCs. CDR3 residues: CASSPDRGLGEQYF. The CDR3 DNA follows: TGTGCCAGCAGCCCGGACAGGGGGCTGGGGGAGCAGTACTTC.